This TCR beta chain emerged from a study of identical twins. TCRdb processed the 5' RACE reads anew with MiXCR; each CDR3 protein has one entry. The sample lists about 490,000 distinct CDR3 sequences, roughly 15% occurring once. A note on this clonotype: The antigen is undetermined.

Whole-study results and caveats: In zero-insertion analyses, partial confounding could arise from invariant MAIT and iNKT cells. The same donors were not followed; conclusions instead depended on cross-sectional statistical analysis. Among out-of-frame alpha sequences shared by twins, low generation probability occurred in excess.

In addition, the sample was reused for a study of yellow fever vaccine responses in identical twins.

Sequencing used CD4+ T cells sorted from blood. This receptor was identified in a woman aged 18-35 years in good health.

The CDR3 protein is CASSARAGGPANYGYTF. Written as DNA, the CDR3 is TGTGCCAGCAGTGCCAGGGCAGGGGGCCCCGCAAACTATGGCTACACCTTC. This chain uses TRBV12-3 or TRBV12-4 with TRBJ1-2, with 8 positions matching TRBD1. J gave up 2 bases and V 5 bases, and 13 bases lay outside the gene matches. The CDR3 loop spans 17 amino acids.